Below are 19 T cell receptor beta chains sequenced from a single sample in a study of radiation and T cells in renal cell carcinoma. The time point: blood 4 weeks post-SBRT, at nephrectomy. Treatment: 15 Gy SBRT to primary tumor, nephrectomy 4 weeks later. The protocol was immunoSEQ multiplex PCR, while the TCRdb copy is restricted to in-frame clones and leaves out a portion. The sample shows about 170,000 clones, around 90% of them seen only once. Here the sequenced sample was blood, taken from a patient whose treatment included radiotherapy and nephrectomy. The receptors were gathered from a woman between 50 and 59 years old with renal cell carcinoma.

This chain connects TRBV7-2 to TRBJ1-6; 8 nucleotides match TRBD1. Germline loops: CDR1 SGHTA, CDR2 FQGNSA. The CDR3 length is 15 residues. Losses at the gene ends were 4 bases for V and 10 bases for J; bases not matched to a gene: 9. The chain's CDR3 is CASSSDQGARSPLHF. Here the CDR3 DNA reads TGTGCCAGCAGCTCAGATCAGGGGGCGCGGTCACCCCTCCACTTT.

The J gene is TRBJ1-2, the V gene TRBV7-2, with a tentative D call TRBD1 (6 bases). Deletions cut 5 bases from V and 4 bases from J, with 11 bases between. The CDR3 runs 13 residues. Germline V gene data show CDR1 as SGHTA and CDR2 as FQGNSA. CDR3 DNA: TGTGCCAGCAGCGAGAGGGGGGGCTATGGCTACACCTTC. Amino acids: CASSERGGYGYTF. The whole variable domain, filled in from reference TRBV7-2 and TRBJ1-2, reads GAGVSQSPSNKVTEKGKDVELRCDPISGHTALYWYRQSLGQGLEFLIYFQGNSAPDKSGLPSDRFSAERTGGSVSTLTIQRTQQEDSAVYLCASSERGGYGYTFGSGTRLTVV.

The chain combines TRBV18 with TRBJ1-5; D remains unclear. Germline CDR1 reads KGHSH; CDR2 reads LQKENI. Trimming took off 6 bases at V and 4 bases at J, with 10 bases between the two ends. CDR3 length: 13 amino acids. Here the CDR3 DNA reads TGTGCCAGCTCCCCAAACCCTAATCAGCCCCAGCATTTT. It translates to CASSPNPNQPQHF.

The CDR3: CASSLGNPFRPTGLNTEAFF. For the CDR3, the DNA is TGTGCCAGCAGTTTAGGGAACCCGTTCCGTCCGACGGGACTCAACACTGAAGCTTTCTTT. The chain employs TRBV28 and TRBJ1-1; D is possibly TRBD1 (5 bases). Looked up from germline, CDR1 is MDHEN and CDR2 is SYDVKM. The CDR3 runs 20 residues. Trimming took off 2 bases at V and 2 bases at J, with 27 bases between the two ends.

The CDR3 sequence is CASSIRDTNNSPLHF. Written as DNA, the CDR3 is TGTGCCAGTAGTATAAGGGACACAAATAATTCACCCCTCCACTTT. This sequence joins TRBV19 and TRBJ1-6; the D gene is possibly TRBD1 (6 bases). Germline CDR1 reads LNHDA; CDR2 reads SQIVND (reference sequence). This CDR3 contains 15 residues. The germline V and J ends were trimmed by 2 bases and 5 bases, with 10 bases remaining between them.

The sample holds a few counts of this clone. This sequence joins TRBV7-9 and TRBJ2-1; 11 bases align to TRBD2. CDR1 and CDR2 (germline): SEHNR, FQNEAQ (reference sequence). There are 16 residues in the CDR3. With 3 bases clipped from V and 0 bases from J, the junction kept 1 base outside the gene matches. The DNA of the CDR3 is TGTGCCAGCAGCTTTAGCGGGGGGGGCTCCTACAATGAGCAGTTCTTC. Translating gives CASSFSGGGSYNEQFF.

About this clone: A read error may account for a junction end that differs from germline. The J gene is TRBJ2-7, the V gene TRBV5-1, with D possibly being TRBD2 (6 bases). Germline CDR1 reads SGHRS; CDR2 reads YFSETQ. The CDR3 sequence is 14 residues long. Here the CDR3 DNA reads TGCGCCAGCAGATTGGCACTAGCATTCTACGAGCAGTACTTC. It specifies CASRLALAFYEQYF.

J is TRBJ1-4 and V is TRBV7-6; 10 nucleotides align to TRBD1. This CDR3 contains 16 residues. CDR1 and CDR2 (germline): SGHVS, FNYEAQ. J was trimmed by 2 bases and V by 4 bases; bases with no gene match: 4. The CDR3 DNA reads as TGTGCCAGCAGCTCCTCGGGACAGGGGACTAATGAAAAACTGTTTTTT. This encodes CASSSSGQGTNEKLFF.

The chain joins TRBV7-9 to TRBJ1-2; 7 bases are shared with TRBD1. Germline CDR1 SEHNR, CDR2 FQNEAQ (reference sequence). V was clipped by 10 bases and J by 4 bases; unmatched bases: 9. CDR3 length: 13 residues. In DNA form, the CDR3 reads TGTGCCACCTCGACAGGGCAAGGCTATGGCTACACCTTC. Translation: CATSTGQGYGYTF.

The chain uses TRBV19 and TRBJ1-5; D might be TRBD1 (5 bases). Germline V gene lookup returns CDR1 LNHDA and CDR2 SQIVND (reference sequence). V lost 5 bases to trimming and J lost 1 base, with 15 bases between them. The CDR3 has 16 amino acids. CDR3 nucleotides: TGTGCCAGTAGTGCCCTCGGGGGGATGAGCAATCAGCCCCAGCATTTT. Translation gives CASSALGGMSNQPQHF.

In its sample, this clone was seen once. This chain connects TRBV4-1 to TRBJ2-3, with D uncertain. Germline V gene sequence: CDR1 MGHRA, CDR2 YSYEKL. The CDR3 totals 16 residues. Trimming left V 0 bases short and J 6 bases short, with 16 bases between. The CDR3 loop reads CASSQDGKRVSDTQYF. CDR3 coding DNA: TGCGCCAGCAGCCAAGATGGGAAAAGGGTGTCGGATACGCAGTATTTT.

This clone was recorded once. This sample also contains other DNA sequences that code for the same CDR3. V is TRBV30 and J is TRBJ1-1; a possible D gene is TRBD1 (6 bases). The CDR3 is 12 residues long. Germline V gene lookup returns CDR1 GTSNPN and CDR2 SVGIG (reference sequence). V lost 3 bases and J lost 5, with 10 bases in between. CDR3: CAWSTGRTEAFF. The CDR3 DNA reads as TGTGCCTGGAGCACAGGGAGAACTGAAGCTTTCTTT.

This chain connects TRBV9 to TRBJ1-2; 7 bases agree with TRBD1. Germline values: CDR1 SGDLS, CDR2 YYNGEE. J gave up 0 bases and V 1 base, and 6 bases lay outside the gene matches. This CDR3 region has 16 residues. The CDR3 coding sequence is TGTGCCAGCAGCGTATCCCCTACAGGGGCTAACTATGGCTACACCTTC. It is translated as CASSVSPTGANYGYTF.

The chain has TRBV30 and TRBJ1-1; no definite D call. V lost 4 bases and J 1 base, leaving 22 bases between the germline ends. This CDR3 comprises 17 residues. Germline V gene data show CDR1 as GTSNPN and CDR2 as SVGIG (reference sequence). The CDR3 region is CAWMGKCQKYRNTEAFF. The CDR3 nucleotides read TGTGCCTGGATGGGTAAATGCCAAAAATATCGGAACACTGAAGCTTTCTTT.

This clone was detected once. The CDR3 sequence is CASSLGQAGRSGYTF. CDR3 bases: TGTGCCAGCAGCTTGGGGCAGGCGGGAAGGAGTGGCTACACCTTC. The chain uses TRBV5-5 and TRBJ1-2, with no clear D. Trimming shortened V by 0 bases and J by 7 bases, and 16 bases separated the two germline ends. CDR1 and CDR2 (germline): SGHKS, YYEKEE (reference sequence). There are 15 residues in the CDR3.

The genes are TRBV9 and TRBJ1-6, with D possibly TRBD1 on 6 matching bases. Germline-derived CDR1 and CDR2 are SGDLS and YYNGEE. The CDR3 spans 14 residues. V lost 3 bases to trimming and J lost 4 bases, with 8 bases between them. The CDR3 DNA is TGTGCCAGCAGCGCACAGGGTTATAATTCACCCCTCCACTTT. The encoded protein is CASSAQGYNSPLHF.

V usage is TRBV5-6 and J usage is TRBJ2-5; D is unclear. The CDR3 has 16 residues. The V end was cut by 2 bases, the J end by 2 bases, with 16 bases between. CDR1 and CDR2 (germline): SGHDT, YYEEEE. CDR3 residues: CASSFHGLSKQETQYF. CDR3 sequence (DNA): TGTGCCAGCAGCTTCCATGGTCTGAGCAAGCAAGAGACCCAGTACTTC.

V is TRBV5-8 and J is TRBJ1-2, with TRBD1 identical over 8 bases. Germline CDR1 SGHTS, CDR2 YDEGEE. J gave up 4 bases and V 4 bases, and 6 bases lay outside the gene matches. The CDR3 runs to 14 residues. As DNA, the CDR3 is TGTGCCAGCAGCCGCGGACAGGGTGGCTATGGCTACACCTTC. Protein sequence: CASSRGQGGYGYTF.

The chain combines TRBV16 with TRBJ1-4; no firm D call. CDR1 and CDR2 from the germline V gene are KGHSY and FQNENV. The CDR3 spans 16 residues. V gave up 4 bases and J gave up 7 bases, with 19 bases separating them. CDR3 residues: CASSPPDRGSIEKLFF. The CDR3 region has the DNA TGTGCCAGCAGCCCGCCGGACCGAGGGAGTATTGAAAAACTGTTTTTT.